The source of this TCR beta chain is a study of STAT5B mutations in CD4+ large granular lymphocyte leukemia. Either unselected PBMC or bead-purified CD4+, CD4+CD8+, CD57+ or CD56+ cells were sequenced. The table came from immunoSEQ multiplex PCR; TCRdb's copy has only in-frame clones and leaves some out. Among about 3,600 clones listed, roughly 79% were seen once. The sample consisted of PBMCs. This TCR came from a man aged 55 to 70 with CD4+ T-cell large granular lymphocyte leukemia.

The CDR3 DNA sequence: TGTGCCGTCGGACAGGGGAACACTGAAGCTTTCTTT. Amino acid sequence: CAVGQGNTEAFF. The rearrangement links TRBV5-4 to TRBJ1-1; 8 bases line up with TRBD1. The CDR3 length is 12 residues. Germline V gene data show CDR1 as SGHNT and CDR2 as YYREEE (reference sequence). With 10 bases clipped from V and 1 base from J, the junction kept 3 bases outside the gene matches.